This is a list of T cell receptor beta chains from one sample in a study of T cell responses to AZD1222 COVID-19 vaccine. Here immunoSEQ multiplex PCR was the method, and the copy in TCRdb shows in-frame clones only, minus some. The sample lists approximately 150,000 clones; about 88% were seen once. Sequencing used peripheral blood, obtained on day 0 of AZD1222 vaccination. These receptors all stem from an adult in good health. CDR3s include the opening cysteine and the closing phenylalanine or tryptophan. The D gene is left open where the match is weak. Size is stated for part of the rows, as once, few or many counts, or as a class when the clone is expanded.

V gene: TRBV7-9
D gene: TRBD1
clone size: .
J gene: TRBJ1-1
CDR3 DNA: TGTGCCAGCAGCTTCACAGGGGAAAGGGCTGAAGCTTTCTTT
CDR3 protein: CASSFTGERAEAFF

V gene: TRBV28
D gene: TRBD1
clone size: .
J gene: TRBJ1-1
CDR3 DNA: TGTGCCAGCGACAGGGGGCGTTCTGAAGCTTTCTTT
CDR3 protein: CASDRGRSEAFF

V gene: TRBV7-9
D gene: .
clone size: few
J gene: TRBJ1-2
CDR3 DNA: TGTGCCAGCAGCTACATTGCAGGGGTCTCCTATGGCTACACCTTC
CDR3 protein: CASSYIAGVSYGYTF

V gene: TRBV9
D gene: .
clone size: .
J gene: TRBJ2-1
CDR3 DNA: TGTGCCAGCAGCCCACGGGGGGCTAGCGGTATATACAATGAGCAGTTCTTC
CDR3 protein: CASSPRGASGIYNEQFF

V gene: TRBV15
D gene: TRBD1
clone size: .
J gene: TRBJ1-5
CDR3 DNA: TGTGCCACCTCCACACAGGGGGCGAGCAATCAGCCCCAGCATTTT
CDR3 protein: CATSTQGASNQPQHF

V gene: TRBV19
D gene: .
clone size: .
J gene: TRBJ2-7
CDR3 DNA: TGTGCCAGTAGTATCGACCGCTCCTACGAGCAGTACTTC
CDR3 protein: CASSIDRSYEQYF

V gene: TRBV30
D gene: TRBD1
clone size: .
J gene: TRBJ2-2
CDR3 DNA: TGTGCCTGGGCCCGGACAGGGTCGAACACCGGGGAGCTGTTTTTT
CDR3 protein: CAWARTGSNTGELFF

V gene: TRBV9
D gene: TRBD1
clone size: .
J gene: TRBJ2-1
CDR3 DNA: TGTGCCAGCACCGTCTCGGGGACAGGGGTCTACAATGAGCAGTTCTTC
CDR3 protein: CASTVSGTGVYNEQFF

V gene: TRBV5-6
D gene: .
clone size: .
J gene: TRBJ1-6
CDR3 DNA: TGTGCCAGCAGCTTAGGACCGGGGGGTTCCTATAATTCACCCCTCCACTTT
CDR3 protein: CASSLGPGGSYNSPLHF

V gene: TRBV28
D gene: TRBD2
clone size: .
J gene: TRBJ2-5
CDR3 DNA: TGTGCCAGCAGTTTATTGGGGCGGGAGGGCCTGGAGACCCAGTACTTC
CDR3 protein: CASSLLGREGLETQYF

V gene: TRBV7-9
D gene: .
clone size: .
J gene: TRBJ2-3
CDR3 DNA: TGTGCCAGCAGCTCAAAAGTTCGGCGCACAGATACGCAGTATTTT
CDR3 protein: CASSSKVRRTDTQYF

V gene: TRBV2
D gene: .
clone size: .
J gene: TRBJ2-7
CDR3 DNA: TGTGCCAGCAGTGAAGCGAGGCTGGGCTCCTACGAGCAGTACTTC
CDR3 protein: CASSEARLGSYEQYF

V gene: TRBV5-1
D gene: .
clone size: .
J gene: TRBJ1-3
CDR3 DNA: TGCGCCAGCAGCTTGGAAGCCGGAAACACCATATATTTT
CDR3 protein: CASSLEAGNTIYF

V gene: TRBV10-3
D gene: .
clone size: .
J gene: TRBJ1-1
CDR3 DNA: TGTGCCATCAGGGACGGGGCCTGGTACGCTTTCTTT
CDR3 protein: CAIRDGAWYAFF

V gene: TRBV15
D gene: .
clone size: few
J gene: TRBJ1-5
CDR3 DNA: TGTGCCACCAGCTCCCCAAGGGGGGGGCGCATCCCAGGACCCCAGCATTTT
CDR3 protein: CATSSPRGGRIPGPQHF

V gene: TRBV3-1/TRBV3-2
D gene: .
clone size: .
J gene: TRBJ2-5
CDR3 DNA: TGTGCCAGCAGCCCCCTGACTGGCCAAGAGACCCAGTACTTC
CDR3 protein: CASSPLTGQETQYF

V gene: TRBV2
D gene: TRBD2
clone size: .
J gene: TRBJ2-1
CDR3 DNA: TGTGCCAGCAGCGCGAGTAGCGGGGGCTCCTACAATGAGCAGTTCTTC
CDR3 protein: CASSASSGGSYNEQFF

V gene: TRBV5-5
D gene: TRBD1
clone size: .
J gene: TRBJ2-7
CDR3 DNA: TGTGCCAGCAGCTTAGGCGGGACAGGCTCCGAGCAGTACTTC
CDR3 protein: CASSLGGTGSEQYF

V gene: TRBV30
D gene: TRBD1
clone size: .
J gene: TRBJ1-1
CDR3 DNA: TGTGCCTGGAGTGTAAATTTAGGGACAGGGAAGAACACTGAAGCTTTCTTT
CDR3 protein: CAWSVNLGTGKNTEAFF

V gene: TRBV5-1
D gene: .
clone size: .
J gene: TRBJ2-5
CDR3 DNA: TGCGCCAGCACCTTGGGGGCAAGCCAAGAGACCCAGTACTTC
CDR3 protein: CASTLGASQETQYF

V gene: TRBV6-5
D gene: .
clone size: .
J gene: TRBJ2-7
CDR3 DNA: TGTGCCAGCAGTTCCATGACACTGGCGAGCTCCTACGAGCAGTACTTC
CDR3 protein: CASSSMTLASSYEQYF

V gene: TRBV25-1
D gene: .
clone size: .
J gene: TRBJ1-4
CDR3 DNA: TGTGCCAGCAGTCCGGGCCTTAATGAAAAACTGTTTTTT
CDR3 protein: CASSPGLNEKLFF

V gene: TRBV5-1
D gene: TRBD1
clone size: .
J gene: TRBJ2-7
CDR3 DNA: TGCGCCAGCAGCTTGCAGGGGGTGCCCTACGAGCAGTACTTC
CDR3 protein: CASSLQGVPYEQYF

V gene: TRBV6-5
D gene: TRBD1
clone size: .
J gene: TRBJ1-5
CDR3 DNA: TGTGCCAGCAGGGACAGGACTAGCAATCAGCCCCAGCATTTT
CDR3 protein: CASRDRTSNQPQHF

V gene: TRBV7-2
D gene: TRBD1
clone size: .
J gene: TRBJ1-5
CDR3 DNA: TGTGCCAGCAGCTTAGCAGGGGGCGCCGATGGTCAGCCCCAGCATTTT
CDR3 protein: CASSLAGGADGQPQHF

V gene: TRBV28
D gene: .
clone size: .
J gene: TRBJ2-5
CDR3 DNA: TGTGCCAGCAGTTTAAGGACAATAGAGACCCAGTACTTC
CDR3 protein: CASSLRTIETQYF

V gene: TRBV13
D gene: TRBD2
clone size: .
J gene: TRBJ2-4
CDR3 DNA: TGTGCCAGCAGCTCCCGACTAGCGGGGAAAAACATTCAGTACTTC
CDR3 protein: CASSSRLAGKNIQYF

V gene: TRBV21-1
D gene: .
clone size: .
J gene: TRBJ1-2
CDR3 DNA: TGTGCCAGCAGCAAACCGGGACAGAACTATGGCTACACCTTC
CDR3 protein: CASSKPGQNYGYTF

V gene: TRBV9
D gene: TRBD2
clone size: .
J gene: TRBJ2-2
CDR3 DNA: TGTGCCAGCAGCGTAGTAACTAGCGGGAGAGTCGGGGAGCTGTTTTTT
CDR3 protein: CASSVVTSGRVGELFF

V gene: TRBV5-1
D gene: .
clone size: .
J gene: TRBJ2-1
CDR3 DNA: TGCGCCAGCAGCTTGGGGGCGGAGGGGCCAAGCTCCTACAATGAGCAGTTCTTC
CDR3 protein: CASSLGAEGPSSYNEQFF